A single TCR beta chain is shown here with its context. The data are from a study of control samples from healthy donors and cancer patients. Measured with immunoSEQ multiplex PCR; TCRdb has only the in-frame clones, and not every one. The repertoire has about 28,000 clones, roughly 91% of them found once; the top ten carry about an eighth. V shed 3 bases and J 5 bases; nucleotides not matched to a gene: 4. The CDR3 runs 15 residues. CDR1 and CDR2 (germline): SGHNT, YYREEE (reference sequence). The receptor comes from a man in his fifties or sixties with lung cancer. The sample was PBMCs. This chain links TRBV5-4 with TRBJ2-1; 11 bases line up with TRBD2. The DNA of the CDR3 is TGTGCCAGCAGCTCTCCGGGACTAGCGGACAATGAGCAGTTCTTC. It yields the protein CASSSPGLADNEQFF.